This entry lists 32 T cell receptor beta chains sequenced from one sample in a study of blood T cell repertoires in COVID-19. Profiling relied on immunoSEQ multiplex PCR, and the TCRdb table lists in-frame clones only, not all of them. This table holds over 85,000 clones, around 85% found once. The sequenced sample was peripheral blood. These receptors were obtained from an elderly man with acute or convalescent COVID-19.

The rearrangement uses TRBV5-6 and TRBJ2-7; possibly TRBD1 for D (8 bases). CDR3 size: 16 residues. The V end was cut by 4 bases, the J end by 3 bases, with 20 bases between. CDR1 and CDR2 from the germline V gene are SGHDT and YYEEEE. CDR3 sequence: CASSRGDRRIIYEQYF. The CDR3 bases are TGTGCCAGCAGCCGGGGGGACAGGAGGATAATCTACGAGCAGTACTTC.

The V and J genes are TRBV5-1 and TRBJ2-7; 15 nucleotides agree with TRBD2. The V segment lost 0 bases and the J segment 6 bases; nucleotides outside the gene matches: 7. The V gene's germline CDR1 is SGHRS and CDR2 YFSETQ. This CDR3 is 17 amino acids long. The CDR3 sequence is CASSLGGGTSGRFEQYF. DNA of the CDR3: TGCGCCAGCAGCTTGGGAGGCGGGACTAGCGGGAGGTTCGAGCAGTACTTC.

J is TRBJ2-2 and V is TRBV14; D unclear. Germline values: CDR1 SGHDN, CDR2 FVKESK. This CDR3 has 12 residues. The V gene lost 1 base and the J gene lost 5 bases, with 2 bases spanning the gap. CDR3 DNA: TGTGCCAGCAGCCAAGTAACCGGGGAGCTGTTTTTT. Protein sequence: CASSQVTGELFF.

This chain joins TRBV6-6 and TRBJ2-7, with 9 bases identical to TRBD2. V was clipped by 5 bases and J by 1 base; unmatched bases: 12. Germline-derived CDR1 and CDR2 are MNHNY and SVGAGI (reference sequence). The CDR3 runs to 17 residues. The CDR3 DNA reads TGTGCCAGCAGTCTCCCGGTTGGGGCGGGAGGGTCCTACGAGCAGTACTTC. This codes for CASSLPVGAGGSYEQYF.

Only a few counts were recorded for this clone. This chain connects TRBV28 to TRBJ2-7; unclear D gene. The CDR3 is made up of 15 amino acids. Germline V CDR1 and CDR2: MDHEN, SYDVKM. Trimming removed 2 bases at V and 8 bases at J, with 19 bases between. The CDR3 bases are TGTGCCAGCAGTTTAGACGGCCGACTTCTTAACAAGCAGTACTTC. Translating it yields CASSLDGRLLNKQYF.

The gene calls are TRBV7-8 and TRBJ1-1; 9 bases map to TRBD1. Looked up from germline, CDR1 is SGHVS and CDR2 is FQNEAQ. This CDR3 contains 15 residues. Trimming cost V 4 bases and J 4 bases; bases outside gene matches: 7. The CDR3 region is CASSSPGTGTTEAFF. The CDR3 DNA follows: TGTGCCAGCAGCTCTCCCGGGACAGGGACCACTGAAGCTTTCTTT. Looking up the rest from reference TRBV7-8 and TRBJ1-1 gives the full variable domain: GAGVSQSPRYKVAKRGQDVALRCDPISGHVSLFWYQQALGQGPEFLTYFQNEAQLDKSGLPSDRFFAERPEGSVSTLKIQRTQQEDSAVYLCASSSPGTGTTEAFFGQGTRLTVV.

The CDR3 nucleotides are TGTGCCAGCAGTAGTACGGGATCGAACACTGAAGCTTTCTTT. Translation: CASSSTGSNTEAFF. This chain connects TRBV6-5 to TRBJ1-1; no reliable D call. Per germline, CDR1 MNHEY and CDR2 SVGAGI. This CDR3 contains 14 residues. Trimming left V 5 bases short and J 1 base short, with 11 bases between.

V gene TRBV7-3 combines with J gene TRBJ2-6; possibly TRBD1 for D (5 bases). Germline V CDR1 and CDR2: SGHTA, FQGTGA. The V and J ends lost 1 base and 4 bases respectively, with 14 bases between them. The CDR3 has 17 amino acids. CDR3 loop: CASSLRQTAFGANVLTF. DNA for the CDR3: TGTGCCAGCAGCTTAAGGCAGACAGCCTTCGGGGCCAACGTCCTGACTTTC.

The chain uses TRBV6-1 and TRBJ2-5; TRBD2 matches at 11 bases. The J segment lost 5 bases and the V segment lost 2 bases, leaving 10 bases of the junction unmatched. Per the germline V gene, CDR1 is MNHNS and CDR2 is SASEGT. This CDR3 spans 17 amino acids. CDR3 region: CASSESVAGGGGETQYF. In DNA, the CDR3 is TGTGCCAGCAGTGAATCGGTAGCGGGAGGGGGAGGGGAGACCCAGTACTTC.

The V gene is TRBV6-5, the J gene TRBJ1-5, with TRBD1 identical over 7 bases. CDR1 MNHEY and CDR2 SVGAGI come from the germline V gene. The CDR3 contains 15 residues. V trimming: 7 bases; J trimming: 0 bases; junction bases outside the gene matches: 6. For the CDR3, the DNA is TGTGCCAGCATAAGGGGACAGTATAGCAATCAGCCCCAGCATTTT. This gives the protein CASIRGQYSNQPQHF.

In DNA, the CDR3 is TGTGCCACCAGCACGACAGGGGCCCCCTACGAGCAGTACTTC. It encodes CATSTTGAPYEQYF. V gene TRBV15 combines with J gene TRBJ2-7, with 8 bases identical to TRBD1. There are 14 residues in the CDR3. Trimming took 4 bases from V and 2 from J; bases not matched to a gene: 4. The V gene's germline CDR1 is LNHNV and CDR2 YYDKDF (reference sequence). Drawing the rest from reference TRBV15 and TRBJ2-7, the complete variable domain is DAMVIQNPRYQVTQFGKPVTLSCSQTLNHNVMYWYQQKSSQAPKLLFHYYDKDFNNEADTPDNFQSRRPNTSFCFLDIRSPGLGDTAMYLCATSTTGAPYEQYFGPGTRLTVT.

The V call is TRBV7-2, the J call TRBJ2-1; no firm D call. This CDR3 is built from 13 residues. Germline V lookup: CDR1 SGHTA, CDR2 FQGNSA. V was clipped by 6 bases and J by 6 bases, with 12 bases between them. The CDR3 DNA follows: TGTGCCAGCAGTTCTTCTAGTTCCAATGAGCAGTTCTTC. Its translation is CASSSSSSNEQFF.

The V gene is TRBV28, the J gene TRBJ2-7, with TRBD2 matching 9 bases. This CDR3 spans 16 amino acids. From germline, CDR1 is MDHEN and CDR2 SYDVKM. V was clipped by 5 bases and J by 6 bases; unmatched bases: 14. Written as DNA, the CDR3 is TGTGCCAGCAGTCAAAACGGCGGGAGGGCCCTTGGCGAGCAGTACTTC. Translated, it gives CASSQNGGRALGEQYF. The entire variable domain, with the rest obtained from reference TRBV28 and TRBJ2-7, is as follows: DVKVTQSSRYLVKRTGEKVFLECVQDMDHENMFWYRQDPGLGLRLIYFSYDVKMKEKGDIPEGYSVSREKKERFSLILESASTNQTSMYLCASSQNGGRALGEQYFGPGTRLTVT.

The chain employs TRBV9 and TRBJ1-1, with D perhaps matching TRBD1 (6 bases). V lost 1 base and J lost 6, with 16 bases in between. This CDR3 comprises 15 residues. CDR1 and CDR2 (germline): SGDLS, YYNGEE. CDR3 coding DNA: TGTGCCAGCAGCGTACACACAGGGTTAGGCGCTGAAGCTTTCTTT. It is translated as CASSVHTGLGAEAFF.

The chain combines TRBV28 with TRBJ2-2, with 8 positions matching TRBD1. J lost 6 bases, V lost 5 bases, and 8 bases had no gene match. Per the germline V gene, CDR1 is MDHEN and CDR2 is SYDVKM. The CDR3 length is 15 residues. CDR3 protein: CASSRTGWSAGELFF. The CDR3 coding sequence is TGTGCCAGCAGTCGGACAGGGTGGAGTGCCGGGGAGCTGTTTTTT.

The rearrangement joins TRBV27 to TRBJ2-5; D not certain. V was pared by 2 bases and J by 5 bases, with 3 bases between. The germline CDR1 and CDR2 sequences are MNHEY and SMNVEV (reference sequence). This CDR3 comprises 11 residues. The CDR3 here is CASSLEETQYF. CDR3 DNA sequence: TGTGCCAGCAGTTTAGAGGAGACCCAGTACTTC.

V gene TRBV5-1 combines with J gene TRBJ2-5, with 8 bases fitting TRBD2. The V gene's germline CDR1 is SGHRS and CDR2 YFSETQ. CDR3 size: 16 residues. The V gene end was trimmed by 0 bases and the J gene end by 4 bases; junction bases not matched to a gene: 8. The CDR3 DNA follows: TGCGCCAGCAGCTTGGGCGGGAGGTCTGGAAGAGAGACCCAGTACTTC. It translates to CASSLGGRSGRETQYF.

In nucleotides, the CDR3 is TGTGCCAGCTCACCACCTTTACAGAGACTAGCGGGAGCCTACGAGCAGTACTTC. Encoded protein: CASSPPLQRLAGAYEQYF. This chain uses TRBV18 with TRBJ2-7, with 12 bases matching TRBD2. The CDR3 runs to 18 residues. Unmatched junction bases numbered 8, after V lost 0 bases and J lost 2 bases. Germline V gene lookup returns CDR1 KGHSH and CDR2 LQKENI.

The V call is TRBV24-1, the J call TRBJ1-2; a possible D gene is TRBD1 (6 bases). This CDR3 spans 16 amino acids. CDR1 is KGHDR, CDR2 SFDVKD, per germline. V shed 3 bases and J shed 0 bases, with 13 bases lying between them. The CDR3 loop reads CATSDARTETNYGYTF. CDR3 sequence (DNA): TGTGCCACCAGTGATGCTAGGACAGAGACTAACTATGGCTACACCTTC.

CDR3 DNA sequence: TGTGCCAGCAAGGAGGGATTTTCTGGAAACACCATATATTTT. It is translated as CASKEGFSGNTIYF. This sequence joins TRBV6-5 and TRBJ1-3; no firm D call. Trimming shortened V by 7 bases and J by 1 base, and 11 bases separated the two germline ends. Germline lookup yields CDR1 MNHEY and CDR2 SVGAGI. This CDR3 has 14 amino acids.

The chain employs TRBV2 and TRBJ2-2; 8 nucleotides align to TRBD1. CDR1 and CDR2 from the germline V gene are SNHLY and FYNNEI. V trimming: 8 bases; J trimming: 6 bases; junction bases outside the gene matches: 11. CDR3 length: 15 residues. The CDR3 loop is CASARQGPVPGELFF. In DNA, the CDR3 is TGTGCCAGCGCCCGACAGGGGCCGGTCCCCGGGGAGCTGTTTTTT.

V is TRBV14 and J is TRBJ1-6, with TRBD1 as a possible D gene (6 bases). This CDR3 has 16 amino acids. Germline lookup yields CDR1 SGHDN and CDR2 FVKESK. V dropped 6 bases and J dropped 3 bases, with 15 bases sitting between them. As DNA, the CDR3 is TGTGCCAGCAGTCTCCGGGAAGGGGGCTATAATTCACCCCTCCACTTT. It codes for CASSLREGGYNSPLHF.

The chain links TRBV19 to TRBJ1-2, with TRBD1 identical over 7 bases. V was pared by 6 bases and J by 2 bases, with 12 bases of the junction left unmatched. The V gene's germline CDR1 is LNHDA and CDR2 SQIVND (reference sequence). This CDR3 is built from 16 residues. The DNA of the CDR3 is TGTGCCAGTAGCTCGGCGCACAGGGGCCTCAACTATGGCTACACCTTC. It is translated as CASSSAHRGLNYGYTF.

The chain combines TRBV15 with TRBJ2-3, with 8 nucleotides matching TRBD2. V shed 1 base, J shed 0 bases, and the junction held 9 bases outside the gene matches. This CDR3 contains 18 residues. The germline V gene has CDR1 LNHNV and CDR2 YYDKDF (reference sequence). The CDR3, as DNA: TGTGCCACCAGCAGAGGGGGCTTAGCGGGAACTAGCACAGATACGCAGTATTTT. It yields the protein CATSRGGLAGTSTDTQYF.

This sequence joins TRBV6-2 or TRBV6-3 and TRBJ1-1; D not certain. Per the germline V gene, CDR1 is MNHEY and CDR2 is SVGEGT. CDR3 length: 14 amino acids. The V and J ends lost 0 bases and 2 bases respectively, with 7 bases between them. CDR3 region: CASSYSKPNTEAFF. Here the CDR3 DNA reads TGTGCCAGCAGTTACTCGAAGCCAAACACTGAAGCTTTCTTT.

This sequence joins TRBV9 and TRBJ2-7; 10 nucleotides line up with TRBD2. The CDR3 contains 15 residues. The germline V gene has CDR1 SGDLS and CDR2 YYNGEE. J was trimmed by 5 bases and V by 0 bases; bases with no gene match: 5. CDR3 amino acids: CASSVAASGRHEQYF. CDR3 nucleotides: TGTGCCAGCAGCGTAGCGGCTAGCGGGAGACACGAGCAGTACTTC.

The chain carries TRBV30 and TRBJ2-3, with TRBD1 matching 7 bases. V lost 0 bases and J lost 2; bases outside the gene matches: 5. This CDR3 spans 15 amino acids. Germline CDR1 GTSNPN, CDR2 SVGIG (reference sequence). CDR3 amino acids: CAWSVRTGATDTQYF. The CDR3 DNA is TGTGCCTGGAGTGTACGAACAGGGGCCACAGATACGCAGTATTTT.

This rearrangement joins TRBV29-1 to TRBJ1-2; no clear D gene. There are 14 residues in the CDR3. V lost 3 bases and J 7 bases, leaving 18 bases between the germline ends. Germline V gene sequence: CDR1 SQVTM, CDR2 ANQGSEA. CDR3 bases: TGCAGCGTTGAGACTGGCAGCCAAATAGGTGGCTACACCTTC. Translating it yields CSVETGSQIGGYTF.

This clone showed up just once. The chain links TRBV7-8 to TRBJ1-3; no reliable D call. The CDR3 loop spans 14 amino acids. Germline V CDR1 and CDR2: SGHVS, FQNEAQ. V gave up 5 bases and J gave up 1 base, with 9 bases separating them. The DNA for the CDR3 is TGTGCCAGCAGCCCCCGGCGGTCTGGAAACACCATATATTTT. This sequence encodes CASSPRRSGNTIYF.

This clone was recorded only once. The CDR3 region has the DNA TGCGCCAGCAGCGACGGACTAGCGGGTTTCTACGAGCAGTACTTC. Its protein product is CASSDGLAGFYEQYF. The rearrangement joins TRBV5-1 to TRBJ2-7; TRBD2 aligns across 11 bases. The ends lost 4 bases at V and 3 bases at J; junction bases unmatched: 6. The CDR3 extends over 15 amino acids. In germline, CDR1 is SGHRS, CDR2 YFSETQ. Together with reference TRBV5-1 and TRBJ2-7, the CDR3 gives the full variable domain: KAGVTQTPRYLIKTRGQQVTLSCSPISGHRSVSWYQQTPGQGLQFLFEYFSETQRNKGNFPGRFSGRQFSNSRSEMNVSTLELGDSALYLCASSDGLAGFYEQYFGPGTRLTVT.

The chain uses TRBV6-5 and TRBJ2-7, with 7 bases identical to TRBD2. The CDR3 consists of 12 residues. Germline V lookup: CDR1 MNHEY, CDR2 SVGAGI. J was trimmed by 4 bases and V by 9 bases; bases with no gene match: 6. This chain's CDR3 is CASRAGLYEQYF. CDR3 nucleotide sequence: TGTGCCAGTAGAGCGGGACTTTACGAGCAGTACTTC.

The chain couples TRBV7-2 to TRBJ1-1; weak D call: TRBD1 (6 bases). The ends were cut back, 4 bases at V and 0 bases at J, with 18 bases in the middle. The CDR3 totals 17 residues. Germline CDR1 is SGHTA and CDR2 is FQGNSA. DNA of the CDR3: TGTGCCAGCAGCTACCGGGACATGGCCTCTATGAACACTGAAGCTTTCTTT. Translating it yields CASSYRDMASMNTEAFF.